This T cell receptor beta chain was recorded in a study of beta chain features in type 1 diabetes. For the study at large: Examined across all samples were some 110,000,000 sorted cells. Study results and limitations: Shorter templates may be favored by PCR, equally so in patients and controls. When cDNA is sequenced, cells with high TCR expression could be over-represented. TCRB repertoires of naive, central memory and Treg cells appeared more similar among patients than among healthy donors.

The ends were cut back, 5 bases at V and 7 bases at J, with 22 bases in the middle. Germline values: CDR1 SGDLS, CDR2 YYNGEE. The CDR3 length is 16 residues. This clone was seen more than once but under ten times. The antigen is unknown. Every isolated RNA sample was fully reverse transcribed, so sequencing captured expressed TCRB transcripts. Repertoires were generated with immunoSEQ multiplex PCR, while TCRdb's copy carries only in-frame clones and drops some. The data hold under 300,000 clones, with 27% observed a single time. Sequencing input: central memory CD4+ T cells from blood. V gene TRBV9 combines with J gene TRBJ2-1, with a tentative D call TRBD2 (6 bases). The TCR comes from a man aged 25-45 years in good health. The CDR3 sequence: CASSRAMGRAGNEQFF. The CDR3, as DNA: TGTGCCAGCAGTCGAGCGATGGGCCGGGCGGGGAATGAGCAGTTCTTC.